This TCR beta chain was sequenced in a study of Ad26.COV2.S vaccination and SARS-CoV-2 variants. Points from the study as a whole: It was found that vaccine and placebo recipients had similar non-spike TCR breadth.

Germline values: CDR1 MDHEN, CDR2 SYDVKM. The CDR3 is 13 residues long. V lost 5 bases to trimming and J lost 8 bases, with 13 bases between them. The treatment here: some 20 received Ad26.COV2.S at low or high dose, single or two shots; about 5 received placebo; per-sample allocation not given. Day 63 following the first vaccine or placebo injection was when the samples were taken. Boston supplied an adult donor aged 18-55 years. Using immunoSEQ multiplex PCR, the repertoire was profiled, and TCRdb retains in-frame clones only, with some absent. The sample includes 500,000 or so clones, 80% to 90% seen only once; the top ten take just over 2.5%. This clone is a singleton in its sample. Antigen specificity is unknown.

The sequence derives from a person aged 18-65 years who received the Ad26.COV2.S COVID-19 vaccine or a placebo. This rearrangement joins TRBV28 to TRBJ2-1; maybe TRBD2 (5 bases). The specimen comprised peripheral blood, sampled in a trial of Ad26.COV2.S vaccine versus placebo. CDR3 bases: TGTGCCAGCAGTGGCGGGCCCCCCTATGAGCAGTTCTTC. Translated, it gives CASSGGPPYEQFF.